Listed here are 17 T cell receptor beta chains from one sample, sequenced in a study of post-analysis software for immune sequencing data. Findings and caveats of the study: When patients were compared with controls, 4 or 5 TRBV segments were more frequent, TRBV5-6, TRBV5-1 and TRBV20-1 among them.

Libraries were made from TCR beta cDNA, and they carried unique molecular identifiers. MiXCR was run by TCRdb on the PCR reads, yielding one entry per CDR3 protein. The table shows roughly 800,000 distinct CDR3 sequences, with just under 30% occurring only once. The antigens of these receptors remain unknown. Sequencing was carried out using blood. The receptors shown here come from a girl aged 10-17 years with multiple sclerosis.

This clonotype was counted between two and nine times. The rearrangement links TRBV11-2 to TRBJ1-5; TRBD1 is a possible D gene (6 bases). V was clipped by 5 bases and J by 3 bases, with 11 bases between them. The germline V gene has CDR1 SGHAT and CDR2 FQNNGV. The CDR3 loop spans 14 amino acids. The CDR3 DNA reads TGTGCCAGCAGCCCTCAGGGGATCAATCAGCCCCAGCATTTT. As protein: CASSPQGINQPQHF.

This clonotype was seen a few times. V and J are TRBV7-9 and TRBJ1-1; possible D gene TRBD1, 6 bases. In germline, CDR1 is SEHNR, CDR2 FQNEAQ (reference sequence). V was clipped by 5 bases and J by 1 base, with 14 bases between them. This CDR3 has 15 amino acids. The CDR3 spells CASSQKGGRNTEAFF. CDR3 in DNA: TGTGCCAGCAGCCAGAAGGGGGGGCGGAACACTGAAGCTTTCTTT.

This clonotype was seen only a few times. This chain links TRBV7-9 with TRBJ2-6; D is uncertain. The ends were cut back, 1 base at V and 0 bases at J, with 7 bases in the middle. This CDR3 comprises 16 residues. The germline V gene encodes CDR1 SEHNR and CDR2 FQNEAQ (reference sequence). CDR3 nucleotide sequence: TGTGCCAGCAGCTTAGGTTTTGACTCTGGGGCCAACGTCCTGACTTTC. Amino acids: CASSLGFDSGANVLTF. The full variable domain, with the rest looked up from reference TRBV7-9 and TRBJ2-6, is DTGVSQNPRHKITKRGQNVTFRCDPISEHNRLYWYRQTLGQGPEFLTYFQNEAQLEKSRLLSDRFSAERPKGSFSTLEIQRTEQGDSAMYLCASSLGFDSGANVLTFGAGSRLTVL.

This clonotype was seen a handful of times. The chain combines TRBV28 with TRBJ2-7, with 7 positions matching TRBD2. The V gene end was trimmed by 8 bases and the J gene end by 4 bases; junction bases not matched to a gene: 11. The germline V gene has CDR1 MDHEN and CDR2 SYDVKM. The CDR3 extends over 14 amino acids. The CDR3 nucleotides are TGTGCCAGCCTTGGGGCTCGGGAGGAATACGAGCAGTACTTC. It yields the protein CASLGAREEYEQYF.

This clonotype appeared a few times. This chain uses TRBV20-1 with TRBJ2-4; D unclear. The CDR3 totals 12 residues. Germline CDR1 is DFQATT and CDR2 is SNEGSKA (reference sequence). Trimming took off 4 bases at V and 7 bases at J, with 11 bases between the two ends. Here the CDR3 reads CSANALNNIQYF. CDR3 coding DNA: TGCAGTGCTAACGCCCTAAACAACATTCAGTACTTC.

The sample holds a few counts of this clonotype. The chain is built from TRBV7-2 and TRBJ2-3, with a tentative D call TRBD2 (6 bases). The CDR3 covers 16 residues. In germline, CDR1 is SGHTA, CDR2 FQGNSA. Trimming took off 2 bases at V and 2 bases at J, with 14 bases between the two ends. The CDR3: CASSLQLPGDTDTQYF. The CDR3 DNA reads as TGTGCCAGCAGCTTACAGTTACCGGGGGACACAGATACGCAGTATTTT.

This clonotype showed up just a few times. J is TRBJ2-3 and V is TRBV15; TRBD2 matches at 10 bases. The ends lost 0 bases at V and 4 bases at J; junction bases unmatched: 7. Germline CDR1 LNHNV, CDR2 YYDKDF (reference sequence). CDR3 length: 17 amino acids. The CDR3 loop is CATSREPFSGGSDTQYF. DNA for the CDR3: TGTGCCACCAGCAGAGAACCCTTTAGCGGGGGGTCAGATACGCAGTATTTT.

The chain uses TRBV7-9 and TRBJ1-1; D is unclear. This CDR3 region has 16 residues. V lost 2 bases, J lost 6 bases, and 19 bases lay in between. The germline gives CDR1 SEHNR, CDR2 FQNEAQ (reference sequence). CDR3 amino acids: CASSLSWEFAFPEAFF. CDR3 bases: TGTGCCAGCAGCTTATCGTGGGAATTTGCGTTCCCTGAAGCTTTCTTT.

This clonotype came up many times. The gene calls are TRBV7-2 and TRBJ2-1; either TRBD1 or TRBD2 may fit D (7 bases each). This CDR3 has 16 amino acids. CDR1 and CDR2 (germline): SGHTA, FQGNSA. With 4 bases removed from V and 2 bases from J, the gap between germline ends came to 15 bases. CDR3 sequence reads: CASSSSGTDPYNEQFF. Written as DNA, the CDR3 is TGTGCCAGCAGCTCCAGCGGGACAGATCCCTACAATGAGCAGTTCTTC.

The gene calls are TRBV21-1 and TRBJ1-2; the D segment call TRBD1 is taken from the table without a DNA check. TRBV21-1 is designated a pseudogene. CDR3 length equals 16 residues. The CDR3 loop reads CASSTVTPGTSCGYTF. DNA of the CDR3: TGTGCCAGCAGCACCGTGACGCCCGGGACATCGTGTGGCTACACCTTC.

This clonotype was counted only a few times. V gene TRBV27 combines with J gene TRBJ1-2, with a possible D match to TRBD1 (5 bases). Trimming pared 5 bases from V and 7 bases from J, leaving 17 bases between. Germline V gene sequence: CDR1 MNHEY, CDR2 SMNVEV (reference sequence). The CDR3 has 14 residues. CDR3 DNA: TGTGCCAGCAGTCTCGGCAGGGTAGGAGGTGGCTACACCTTC. As protein: CASSLGRVGGGYTF.

This clonotype came up a few times. The CDR3 loop reads CASSLAFLGQGAWENIQYF. CDR3 DNA: TGTGCCAGCAGCTTAGCGTTTCTTGGACAGGGGGCTTGGGAAAACATTCAGTACTTC. The chain carries TRBV7-2 and TRBJ2-4; TRBD1 matches 11 bases. The ends lost 0 bases at V and 5 bases at J; junction bases unmatched: 12. This CDR3 has 19 amino acids. Germline V gives CDR1 SGHTA, CDR2 FQGNSA.

Only one count was recorded for this clonotype. The chain is built from TRBV20-1 and TRBJ2-5, with TRBD2 matching 12 bases. Germline loops: CDR1 DFQATT, CDR2 SNEGSKA (reference sequence). The CDR3 length is 14 residues. V trimming: 5 bases; J trimming: 3 bases; junction bases outside the gene matches: 4. This CDR3 reads CSAGPSGREETQYF. CDR3 nucleotide sequence: TGCAGTGCTGGCCCTAGCGGGAGGGAAGAGACCCAGTACTTC.

This clonotype was found a few times. The genes are TRBV29-1 and TRBJ1-1, with unresolved D. This CDR3 is 12 amino acids long. Germline CDR1 is SQVTM and CDR2 is ANQGSEA. CDR3 residues: CAFSGVDTEAFF. The CDR3 DNA follows: TGCGCTTTCTCCGGGGTGGACACTGAAGCTTTCTTT.

This chain links TRBV7-9 with TRBJ1-1, with a weak D call TRBD1 (5 bases). Trimming left V 5 bases short and J 0 bases short, with 13 bases between. CDR3 size: 15 residues. Looked up from germline, CDR1 is SEHNR and CDR2 is FQNEAQ (reference sequence). The CDR3: CASSHSRTLNTEAFF. The CDR3 region has the DNA TGTGCCAGCAGCCATTCCCGGACACTGAACACTGAAGCTTTCTTT.

This chain links TRBV9 with TRBJ2-3, with 12 bases aligning to TRBD2. Trimming cost V 4 bases and J 3 bases; bases outside gene matches: 6. Germline CDR1 and CDR2: SGDLS and YYNGEE. CDR3 size: 16 residues. The chain's CDR3 is CASSLRLAGETDTQYF. The DNA of the CDR3 is TGTGCCAGCAGCCTGAGACTAGCGGGGGAAACAGATACGCAGTATTTT.

This clonotype was counted only a few times. The chain links TRBV20-1 to TRBJ2-1, with unresolved D. Trimming removed 0 bases at V and 4 bases at J, with 10 bases between. The length of the CDR3 is 14 residues. Germline V gene data show CDR1 as DFQATT and CDR2 as SNEGSKA (reference sequence). The chain's CDR3 is CSARDPRLYNEQFF. As DNA, the CDR3 is TGCAGTGCTAGAGATCCCCGACTTTACAATGAGCAGTTCTTC.